A few counts support the clone carrying this T cell receptor (beta chain). The antigen remains unidentified. This CDR3 has 11 amino acids. CDR1 and CDR2 from the germline V gene are ENHRY and SYGVKD. V was cut by 10 bases and J by 3 bases, with 9 bases left in between. Attachment of unique molecular identifiers to individual cDNA molecules was performed. MiXCR, run by TCRdb on the 5' RACE reads, gives a single entry per CDR3 protein. Among about 60,000 distinct CDR3 sequences listed, roughly 13% were seen once. This sample was included in a study of early T cells in non-severe SARS-CoV-2 infection. The study, taken as a whole, reports: Comparison of clonotypes with VDJdb favored anti-spike CD8 responses while missing private and CD4 specificities.

Sequencing was carried out using whole blood. J is TRBJ1-1 and V is TRBV10-3; D is possibly TRBD1 (6 bases). The clonotype comes from an adult who was a healthcare worker with PCR-confirmed SARS-CoV-2 infection or an uninfected control (not recorded which). CDR3 nucleotide sequence: TGTGCCACGCACAGGGACACTGAAGCTTTCTTT. Its translation: CATHRDTEAFF.